What follows are 26 T cell receptor beta chains derived from one specimen sequenced in a study of T cells in Graves' hyperthyroidism and ophthalmopathy. The CDR3 regions of TCR beta were amplified from RNA transcripts. When the TCR CDR3 underwent first-round RT-PCR, the HTBI primer set was used. TCRdb reanalysed the multiplex PCR reads using MiXCR and keeps one entry per CDR3 protein. This table has hundreds of thousands of distinct CDR3 sequences, 35% to 40% appearing once. Sequenced sample: blood. The receptor set was obtained from a man in his late teens or twenties with Graves' hyperthyroidism.

This clonotype was detected many times. The chain links TRBV14 to TRBJ1-6, with D unclear. V lost 1 base and J lost 6, with 4 bases in between. The CDR3 contains 13 residues. The germline CDR1 and CDR2 sequences are SGHDN and FVKESK. CDR3 in DNA: TGTGCCAGCAGCCAAGGTCCTAATTCACCCCTCCACTTT. Protein sequence: CASSQGPNSPLHF.

The genes are TRBV20-1 and TRBJ1-3; 8 nucleotides line up with TRBD1. Trimming at V came to 3 bases and at J to 3 bases, leaving 4 bases not matched to a gene. CDR3 length equals 14 residues. Germline assignment: CDR1 DFQATT and CDR2 SNEGSKA (reference sequence). CDR3 amino acids: CSARDRVYGNTIYF. The DNA for the CDR3 is TGCAGTGCTAGGGACAGGGTATATGGAAACACCATATATTTT.

This clonotype turned up a few times. The V gene is TRBV5-1, the J gene TRBJ1-1; D possibly corresponds to TRBD1 (5 bases). Per germline, CDR1 SGHRS and CDR2 YFSETQ. The CDR3 runs to 14 residues. Trimming removed 4 bases from V and 6 bases from J, with 16 bases in between. DNA for the CDR3: TGCGCCAGCAGCGAGGGGACCTTATTGTCTGAAGCTTTCTTT. It codes for CASSEGTLLSEAFF. Variable domain in full (rest from reference TRBV5-1 and TRBJ1-1): KAGVTQTPRYLIKTRGQQVTLSCSPISGHRSVSWYQQTPGQGLQFLFEYFSETQRNKGNFPGRFSGRQFSNSRSEMNVSTLELGDSALYLCASSEGTLLSEAFFGQGTRLTVV.

The rearrangement joins TRBV15 to TRBJ1-1; a possible D gene is TRBD1 (6 bases). Per the germline V gene, CDR1 is LNHNV and CDR2 is YYDKDF (reference sequence). V lost 5 bases and J lost 9, with 13 bases in between. This CDR3 region has 12 residues. The CDR3 coding sequence is TGTGCCACCAGCCCCCAGGGGATGAAAGCTTTCTTT. Its protein product is CATSPQGMKAFF.

This chain connects TRBV20-1 to TRBJ1-5; TRBD1 matches 12 bases. CDR1 DFQATT and CDR2 SNEGSKA come from the germline V gene (reference sequence). V trimming: 5 bases; J trimming: 7 bases; junction bases outside the gene matches: 6. The CDR3 extends over 14 amino acids. The CDR3 DNA sequence: TGCAGTGCTCGCCCCGGGACAGGGGGCCAGCCCCAGCATTTT. Translating gives CSARPGTGGQPQHF.

V is TRBV20-1 and J is TRBJ2-7, with D hard to call. V lost 5 bases and J 3 bases, leaving 11 bases between the germline ends. Germline loops: CDR1 DFQATT, CDR2 SNEGSKA (reference sequence). This CDR3 spans 12 amino acids. CDR3 nucleotides: TGCAGTGCTCAGAAGGACGGCTACGAGCAGTACTTC. Protein sequence: CSAQKDGYEQYF.

This clonotype was counted many times. The chain uses TRBV10-3 and TRBJ1-4, with D tentatively TRBD1 (6 bases). Between the trimmed V and J ends, which lost 11 bases and 5 bases, there was a span of 15 bases. CDR1 is ENHRY, CDR2 SYGVKD, per germline. CDR3 length equals 13 residues. CDR3 coding DNA: TGTGCCTCCGCCGGGACAAGCAATGAAAAACTGTTTTTT. It translates to CASAGTSNEKLFF.

The rearrangement uses TRBV9 and TRBJ1-6; tentative D call: TRBD1 (5 bases). The V gene's germline CDR1 is SGDLS and CDR2 YYNGEE. Trimming took off 4 bases at V and 5 bases at J, with 13 bases between the two ends. The CDR3 totals 15 residues. The CDR3 nucleotides are TGTGCCAGCAGCCCATCCCGGGGGAATAATTCACCCCTCCACTTT. Amino acids: CASSPSRGNNSPLHF.

The chain links TRBV10-3 to TRBJ1-2; 9 bases agree with TRBD1. Germline V gene lookup returns CDR1 ENHRY and CDR2 SYGVKD. The CDR3 is 12 amino acids. Unmatched junction bases numbered 3, after V lost 7 bases and J lost 6 bases. CDR3 DNA: TGTGCCATCACCGGGACAGGGAATGGCTACACCTTC. Protein sequence: CAITGTGNGYTF.

This clonotype was found many times. The chain uses TRBV7-2 and TRBJ1-4; TRBD1 matches 10 bases. The V segment lost 6 bases and the J segment 8 bases; nucleotides outside the gene matches: 6. The CDR3 runs 14 residues. The V gene's germline CDR1 is SGHTA and CDR2 FQGNSA. The CDR3 spells CASSQDRGREKLFF. CDR3 bases: TGTGCCAGCAGTCAGGACAGGGGGAGGGAAAAACTGTTTTTT. Filled out from reference TRBV7-2 and TRBJ1-4, the complete variable domain reads GAGVSQSPSNKVTEKGKDVELRCDPISGHTALYWYRQSLGQGLEFLIYFQGNSAPDKSGLPSDRFSAERTGGSVSTLTIQRTQQEDSAVYLCASSQDRGREKLFFGSGTQLSVL.

The chain combines TRBV29-1 with TRBJ1-2; 10 nucleotides line up with TRBD1. Trimming removed 5 bases from V and 8 bases from J; junction bases left unmatched: 8. Germline CDR1 is SQVTM and CDR2 is ANQGSEA. The CDR3 is 13 amino acids. CDR3 protein: CSVTGTGEGGYTF. The CDR3, as DNA: TGCAGCGTTACCGGGACAGGGGAAGGAGGCTACACCTTC.

This clonotype was detected a few times. The chain links TRBV5-1 to TRBJ2-7; 8 bases agree with TRBD1. Trimming took 4 bases from V and 5 from J; bases not matched to a gene: 14. CDR1 is SGHRS, CDR2 YFSETQ, per germline. The length of the CDR3 is 16 residues. CDR3 sequence: CASSHPGDRPGNEQYF. The CDR3 DNA follows: TGCGCCAGCAGCCACCCCGGGGACAGGCCGGGCAACGAGCAGTACTTC.

This clonotype was seen a handful of times. The chain uses TRBV5-4 and TRBJ1-1; possible D gene TRBD1, 5 bases. This CDR3 contains 13 residues. Trimming left V 0 bases short and J 4 bases short, with 7 bases between. Germline CDR1 is SGHNT and CDR2 is YYREEE (reference sequence). The CDR3 region has the DNA TGTGCCAGCAGCTTGGGACAGATCACTGAAGCTTTCTTT. This codes for CASSLGQITEAFF.

Here the CDR3 DNA reads TGTGCCAGCAGCTTAATCACAGGGGTGGGTTTAGCTGGGGCCAACGTCCTGACTTTC. Translation: CASSLITGVGLAGANVLTF. This chain connects TRBV7-2 to TRBJ2-6; 7 positions agree with TRBD1. This CDR3 spans 19 amino acids. From germline, CDR1 is SGHTA and CDR2 FQGNSA. Trimming removed 2 bases from V and 2 bases from J; junction bases left unmatched: 12.

The rearrangement uses TRBV25-1 and TRBJ1-5; D gene unclear. Germline V gene data show CDR1 as MGHDK and CDR2 as SYGVNS. This CDR3 contains 14 residues. V was shortened by 3 bases and J by 5 bases, with 11 bases between the two germline ends. The CDR3 spells CASSEAEGDQPQHF. DNA of the CDR3: TGTGCCAGCAGTGAGGCAGAGGGTGATCAGCCCCAGCATTTT.

The chain is built from TRBV29-1 and TRBJ2-2; D is undetermined. CDR1 is SQVTM and CDR2 is ANQGSEA in the germline V gene. V was clipped by 4 bases and J by 9 bases, with 3 bases between them. This CDR3 comprises 9 residues. DNA for the CDR3: TGCAGCGTTGGGCGGGAGCTGTTTTTT. This gives the protein CSVGRELFF.

J is TRBJ1-6 and V is TRBV6-5, with D uncertain. There are 12 residues in the CDR3. Germline CDR1 reads MNHEY; CDR2 reads SVGAGI. Between the trimmed V and J ends, which lost 6 bases and 8 bases, there was a span of 8 bases. The CDR3 loop is CASRDQDSPLHF. CDR3 DNA: TGTGCCAGCAGAGACCAGGATTCACCCCTCCACTTT.

This clonotype was counted a single time. The gene calls are TRBV7-9 and TRBJ1-1; possibly TRBD1 for D (6 bases). Trimming shortened V by 4 bases and J by 3 bases, and 18 bases separated the two germline ends. The CDR3 contains 16 residues. CDR1 SEHNR and CDR2 FQNEAQ come from the germline V gene (reference sequence). CDR3 loop: CASSSAGVGGYTEAFF. The CDR3 DNA reads TGTGCCAGCAGCTCGGCAGGGGTAGGGGGTTACACTGAAGCTTTCTTT.

This clonotype was observed many times. V gene TRBV24-1 combines with J gene TRBJ2-2; TRBD2 matches 8 bases. The germline V gene has CDR1 KGHDR and CDR2 SFDVKD. The CDR3 spans 14 residues. Trimming took 6 bases from V and 5 from J; bases not matched to a gene: 4. The CDR3 sequence is CATSIGRGTGELFF. The CDR3 DNA reads TGTGCCACCAGTATCGGGAGGGGGACCGGGGAGCTGTTTTTT.

In this sample, this clonotype turned up a few times. The V gene is TRBV12-3 or TRBV12-4, the J gene TRBJ1-6, with TRBD1 as a possible D gene (6 bases). The V gene lost 1 base and the J gene lost 8 bases, with 9 bases spanning the gap. The CDR3 has 14 amino acids. CDR3 region: CASSLEGTYSPLHF. CDR3 DNA sequence: TGTGCCAGCAGTTTAGAGGGGACATATTCACCCCTCCACTTT.

This clonotype was counted a few times. CDR3 nucleotides: TGTGCCAGTAGTATTTGGGCGGCAGGGGAAGAGACCCAGTACTTC. It codes for CASSIWAAGEETQYF. This chain links TRBV19 with TRBJ2-5, with a possible D match to TRBD1 (6 bases). Germline V gene sequence: CDR1 LNHDA, CDR2 SQIVND (reference sequence). CDR3 size: 15 residues. Trimming pared 3 bases from V and 3 bases from J, leaving 14 bases between.

This clonotype was recorded at least ten times. Written as DNA, the CDR3 is TGTGCCAGCAGGGGGACAGGGGGCAATCAGCCCCAGCATTTT. It yields the protein CASRGTGGNQPQHF. J is TRBJ1-5 and V is TRBV25-1; 10 bases agree with TRBD1. The germline CDR1 and CDR2 sequences are MGHDK and SYGVNS. V shed 6 bases, J shed 2 bases, and the junction held 1 base outside the gene matches. This CDR3 region has 14 residues.

This clonotype was observed once. The gene calls are TRBV19 and TRBJ1-5, with a possible D match to TRBD1 (5 bases). Germline V gives CDR1 LNHDA, CDR2 SQIVND (reference sequence). This CDR3 region has 15 residues. The V end lost 0 bases, the J end lost 5 bases, and 11 bases lay between the germline ends. In nucleotides, the CDR3 is TGTGCCAGTAGTATAGACGATGGGGGGTATCAGCCCCAGCATTTT. Translating gives CASSIDDGGYQPQHF.

The gene calls are TRBV10-3 and TRBJ1-2, with 7 bases fitting TRBD1. Germline CDR1 ENHRY, CDR2 SYGVKD. The CDR3 covers 14 residues. The V gene end was trimmed by 3 bases and the J gene end by 3 bases; junction bases not matched to a gene: 4. CDR3 loop: CAISDGTDHYGYTF. CDR3 DNA: TGTGCCATCAGTGACGGGACAGACCACTATGGCTACACCTTC.

The gene calls are TRBV5-6 and TRBJ2-2; D uncertain. The CDR3 sequence is 11 residues long. The ends were cut back, 9 bases at V and 2 bases at J, with 5 bases in the middle. CDR1 and CDR2 from the germline V gene are SGHDT and YYEEEE. CDR3 amino acids: CAIDNTGELFF. The CDR3 nucleotides read TGTGCCATCGATAACACCGGGGAGCTGTTTTTT.

This rearrangement joins TRBV29-1 to TRBJ2-7, with 9 nucleotides matching TRBD1. The CDR3 extends over 15 amino acids. The ends lost 0 bases at V and 2 bases at J; junction bases unmatched: 5. CDR1 and CDR2 from the germline V gene are SQVTM and ANQGSEA. CDR3 in DNA: TGCAGCGTTGAAGATGGGACAGGGTCTGCCTACGAGCAGTACTTC. Translated, it gives CSVEDGTGSAYEQYF.